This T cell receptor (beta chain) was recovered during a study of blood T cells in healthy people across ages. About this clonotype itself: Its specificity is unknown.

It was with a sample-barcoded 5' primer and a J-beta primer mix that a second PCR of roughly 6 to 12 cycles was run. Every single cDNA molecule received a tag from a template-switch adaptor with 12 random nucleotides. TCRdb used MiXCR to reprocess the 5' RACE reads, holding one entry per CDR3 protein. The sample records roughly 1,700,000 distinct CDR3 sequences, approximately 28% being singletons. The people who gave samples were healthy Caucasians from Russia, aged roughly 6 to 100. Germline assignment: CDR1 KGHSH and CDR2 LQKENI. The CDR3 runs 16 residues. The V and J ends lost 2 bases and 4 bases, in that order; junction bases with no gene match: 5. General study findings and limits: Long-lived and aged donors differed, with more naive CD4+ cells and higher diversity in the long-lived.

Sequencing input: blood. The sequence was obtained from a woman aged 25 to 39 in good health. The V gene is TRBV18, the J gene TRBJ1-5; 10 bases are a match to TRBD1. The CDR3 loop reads CASSPFDRGRNQPQHF. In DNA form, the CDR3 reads TGTGCCAGCTCACCATTCGACAGGGGGCGGAATCAGCCCCAGCATTTT.